Below, 20 T cell receptor beta chains from the same sample are listed, as sequenced in a study of T cells in Graves' hyperthyroidism and ophthalmopathy. TCR beta CDR3 regions were amplified from RNA. An initial round of RT-PCR targeting the TCR CDR3 relied on the HTBI primer set. TCRdb re-called the multiplex PCR reads with MiXCR, one entry per CDR3 protein. This table has 490,000 or so distinct CDR3 sequences, approximately 48% appearing once. Sequenced input: peripheral blood or thyroid tissue (not recorded which). These receptors came from an adult woman with Graves' disease, either hyperthyroidism or ophthalmopathy (not recorded which).

This clonotype was counted many times. The V and J genes are TRBV28 and TRBJ1-5; TRBD1 aligns across 9 bases. The CDR3 runs 15 residues. After removal of 3 bases from V and 0 bases from J, the junction contained 0 bases not matched to a gene. The germline V gene has CDR1 MDHEN and CDR2 SYDVKM. The CDR3: CASSLGQGSNQPQHF. In nucleotides, the CDR3 is TGTGCCAGCAGTTTGGGACAGGGTAGCAATCAGCCCCAGCATTTT.

The gene calls are TRBV12-3 or TRBV12-4 and TRBJ1-5, with a possible D match to TRBD1 (5 bases). CDR3 size: 16 residues. The V end lost 0 bases, the J end lost 3 bases, and 12 bases lay between the germline ends. The CDR3 DNA reads TGTGCCAGCAGTTTAGCGGGACCTATCAACAATCAGCCCCAGCATTTT. This translates into CASSLAGPINNQPQHF.

At least ten counts were recorded for this clonotype. The rearrangement uses TRBV5-5 and TRBJ1-6; TRBD1 agrees at 7 bases. Germline lookup yields CDR1 SGHKS and CDR2 YYEKEE (reference sequence). This CDR3 contains 16 residues. Germline trimming cut 1 base from V and 10 bases from J; bases unmatched to any gene: 11. CDR3 in amino acids: CASSLRQGVVGSPLHF. The CDR3 bases are TGTGCCAGCAGCTTGCGGCAGGGGGTCGTAGGGTCACCCCTCCACTTT.

The chain employs TRBV25-1 and TRBJ1-6; TRBD1 matches 11 bases. The CDR3 has 13 amino acids. Per the germline V gene, CDR1 is MGHDK and CDR2 is SYGVNS. Trimming took 3 bases from V and 13 from J; bases not matched to a gene: 2. The chain's CDR3 is CASSEDRGRPLHF. The CDR3 DNA reads TGTGCCAGCAGTGAGGACAGGGGGCGCCCCCTCCACTTT.

The gene calls are TRBV15 and TRBJ1-1, with D perhaps TRBD1 (5 bases). The CDR3 loop spans 13 amino acids. The germline V and J ends were trimmed by 3 bases and 4 bases, with 9 bases remaining between them. In germline, CDR1 is LNHNV, CDR2 YYDKDF (reference sequence). CDR3 bases: TGTGCCACCAGCAGCTTCGACAGCACTGAAGCTTTCTTT. It is translated as CATSSFDSTEAFF. Drawing the rest from reference TRBV15 and TRBJ1-1, the complete variable domain is DAMVIQNPRYQVTQFGKPVTLSCSQTLNHNVMYWYQQKSSQAPKLLFHYYDKDFNNEADTPDNFQSRRPNTSFCFLDIRSPGLGDTAMYLCATSSFDSTEAFFGQGTRLTVV.

The rearrangement joins TRBV7-4 to TRBJ2-7; D is uncertain. CDR3 length equals 15 residues. Per the germline V gene, CDR1 is SGHVT and CDR2 is SQSDAQ. With 1 base removed from V and 2 bases from J, the gap between germline ends came to 12 bases. CDR3 amino acids: CASSLGQVYTYEQYF. The CDR3 DNA is TGTGCCAGCAGCTTAGGGCAGGTTTATACCTACGAGCAGTACTTC.

The chain couples TRBV7-9 to TRBJ2-7; a weak D match, TRBD1 (6 bases). Germline CDR1 reads SEHNR; CDR2 reads FQNEAQ (reference sequence). Between the trimmed V and J ends, which lost 4 bases and 0 bases, there was a span of 10 bases. CDR3 length: 14 residues. CDR3 nucleotides: TGTGCCAGCAGCTCAGGGGTTTACTCCTACGAGCAGTACTTC. Amino acids: CASSSGVYSYEQYF.

The chain combines TRBV20-1 with TRBJ1-2; D might be TRBD1 (5 bases). CDR3 length equals 11 residues. The germline CDR1 and CDR2 sequences are DFQATT and SNEGSKA (reference sequence). Trimming stripped 8 bases from V and 10 bases from J, with 17 bases between. CDR3 DNA sequence: TGCAGTACTCCATGGGGCAAAGACTACACCTTC. Encoded protein: CSTPWGKDYTF.

This clonotype was detected many times. The V call is TRBV24-1, the J call TRBJ1-2; D perhaps matches TRBD1 (6 bases). Trimming shortened V by 4 bases and J by 2 bases, and 19 bases separated the two germline ends. CDR3 length: 17 amino acids. Germline lookup yields CDR1 KGHDR and CDR2 SFDVKD. The CDR3 region has the DNA TGTGCCACCAGTGACCCTCTACCCGGACAGACGAACTATGGCTACACCTTC. This gives the protein CATSDPLPGQTNYGYTF.

The chain couples TRBV9 to TRBJ2-5; D perhaps matches TRBD1 (6 bases). Germline CDR1 reads SGDLS; CDR2 reads YYNGEE. The V end was cut by 7 bases, the J end by 4 bases, with 20 bases between. The CDR3 length is 15 residues. The CDR3 DNA follows: TGTGCCAGCGTAAGGCAGGGGAGCGGCTCAGAGACCCAGTACTTC. Protein sequence: CASVRQGSGSETQYF.

This clonotype occurred a few times. This rearrangement joins TRBV5-1 to TRBJ2-6, with D unresolved. Between the trimmed V and J ends, which lost 4 bases and 0 bases, there was a span of 11 bases. CDR3 length: 16 residues. From germline, CDR1 is SGHRS and CDR2 YFSETQ. CDR3 nucleotides: TGCGCCAGCAGCATCGGAAGGGTCTCTGGGGCCAACGTCCTGACTTTC. It specifies CASSIGRVSGANVLTF.

The chain uses TRBV20-1 and TRBJ2-6, with a possible D match to TRBD1 (5 bases). V lost 0 bases and J 4 bases, leaving 7 bases between the germline ends. The V gene's germline CDR1 is DFQATT and CDR2 SNEGSKA (reference sequence). The length of the CDR3 is 14 residues. In DNA form, the CDR3 reads TGCAGTGCTAGAGATCGACAGGGGGCCAACGTCCTGACTTTC. The encoded protein is CSARDRQGANVLTF.

Many counts were recorded for this clonotype. The V call is TRBV20-1, the J call TRBJ1-1, with a tentative D call TRBD1 (5 bases). Germline CDR1 DFQATT, CDR2 SNEGSKA (reference sequence). CDR3 size: 15 residues. The V end lost 0 bases, the J end lost 6 bases, and 17 bases lay between the germline ends. Written as DNA, the CDR3 is TGCAGTGCTAGAGATATCGTGCAGGGTAGCCCTGAAGCTTTCTTT. Its protein is CSARDIVQGSPEAFF.

This clonotype was picked up a small number of times. One junction end does not reproduce the germline sequence, and a read error may be involved. The rearrangement uses TRBV4-2 and TRBJ2-2, with TRBD1 matching 7 bases. The CDR3 has 14 residues. Per germline, CDR1 LGHNA and CDR2 YNFKEQ. CDR3 bases: TGTGCCAGCTCCCAACAGGGGAGCACCGGGGAGCCGTTTTTT. Amino acid sequence: CASSQQGSTGEPFF.

This clonotype has at least ten counts. The chain combines TRBV20-1 with TRBJ2-7, with 12 bases that match TRBD2. J gave up 6 bases and V 2 bases, and 5 bases lay outside the gene matches. Germline assignment: CDR1 DFQATT and CDR2 SNEGSKA (reference sequence). CDR3 length equals 14 residues. CDR3 protein: CSARLAGGPREQYF. The CDR3 DNA sequence: TGCAGTGCTAGACTAGCGGGAGGGCCGCGCGAGCAGTACTTC.

This clonotype showed up just a few times. The CDR3 DNA reads as TGTGCCAGCGCGGACCAGTACTTC. It encodes CASADQYF. The chain uses TRBV7-9 and TRBJ2-5, with D uncertain. Trimming removed 8 bases at V and 10 bases at J, with 5 bases between. Germline lookup yields CDR1 SEHNR and CDR2 FQNEAQ (reference sequence). The CDR3 is made up of 8 amino acids.

The V and J genes are TRBV20-1 and TRBJ1-2; 9 bases are a match to TRBD1. The V segment lost 2 bases and the J segment 3 bases; nucleotides outside the gene matches: 7. Germline CDR1 reads DFQATT; CDR2 reads SNEGSKA (reference sequence). The CDR3 has 15 residues. The CDR3 is CSARFGTGIDYGYTF. The CDR3 nucleotides are TGCAGTGCTAGATTCGGGACAGGGATAGACTATGGCTACACCTTC.

This sequence joins TRBV7-2 and TRBJ1-1; unclear D gene. Germline CDR1 SGHTA, CDR2 FQGNSA. V lost 1 base, J lost 2 bases, and 5 bases lay in between. The CDR3 is 13 residues long. DNA for the CDR3: TGTGCCAGCAGCTTAGGTTTCAACACTGAAGCTTTCTTT. Translated, it gives CASSLGFNTEAFF. Together with reference TRBV7-2 and TRBJ1-1, the CDR3 gives the full variable domain: GAGVSQSPSNKVTEKGKDVELRCDPISGHTALYWYRQSLGQGLEFLIYFQGNSAPDKSGLPSDRFSAERTGGSVSTLTIQRTQQEDSAVYLCASSLGFNTEAFFGQGTRLTVV.

This clonotype was seen a handful of times. The chain recombines TRBV7-9 with TRBJ2-7; 8 bases map to TRBD1. V dropped 10 bases and J dropped 3; count of bases not matched to a gene: 11. The length of the CDR3 is 14 residues. Germline V CDR1 and CDR2: SEHNR, FQNEAQ (reference sequence). CDR3: CAIRDRDRNYEQYF. In DNA, the CDR3 is TGTGCCATCAGGGACCGGGACAGGAACTACGAGCAGTACTTC. The whole variable domain, filled in from reference TRBV7-9 and TRBJ2-7, reads DTGVSQNPRHKITKRGQNVTFRCDPISEHNRLYWYRQTLGQGPEFLTYFQNEAQLEKSRLLSDRFSAERPKGSFSTLEIQRTEQGDSAMYLCAIRDRDRNYEQYFGPGTRLTVT.

This clonotype was seen a handful of times. The rearrangement uses TRBV29-1 and TRBJ1-5; tentatively, D is TRBD1 (6 bases). The V end was cut by 4 bases, the J end by 5 bases, with 12 bases between. Germline V gives CDR1 SQVTM, CDR2 ANQGSEA. The CDR3 sequence is 13 residues long. The CDR3 protein is CSVVGQGHQPQHF. The DNA for the CDR3 is TGCAGCGTTGTGGGTCAGGGGCATCAGCCCCAGCATTTT.